Listed here are 16 T cell receptor beta chains from one sample, sequenced in a study of control samples from healthy donors and cancer patients. Some clones are missing from TCRdb's copy, which holds only in-frame ones; the method was immunoSEQ multiplex PCR. This sample yields about 130,000 clones, of which 80% to 95% are seen a single time; roughly 2.5% belongs to the top ten. The sample taken for sequencing was blood. The receptors stem from a man between 35 and 55 years old in good health.

The chain uses TRBV23-1 and TRBJ2-7, with D possibly being TRBD1 (5 bases). TRBV23-1 is an ORF; its function is uncertain. Trimming took 1 base from V and 2 from J, leaving 9 bases between them. This CDR3 has 14 amino acids. CDR3 sequence (DNA): TGCGCCAGCAGTCAATGTCAGGGCCCCTACGAGCAGTACTTC. As protein: CASSQCQGPYEQYF.

The J gene is TRBJ2-1, the V gene TRBV27; 9 positions agree with TRBD2. In germline, CDR1 is MNHEY, CDR2 SMNVEV (reference sequence). The CDR3 loop spans 15 amino acids. The V segment lost 8 bases and the J segment 2 bases; nucleotides outside the gene matches: 7. The CDR3 DNA sequence: TGTGCCAGCGGCGGGGGGGCCGGGGCCTACAATGAGCAGTTCTTC. It encodes CASGGGAGAYNEQFF.

The rearrangement joins TRBV30 to TRBJ1-4; no definite D call. This CDR3 comprises 13 residues. V was cut by 2 bases and J by 7 bases, with 11 bases left in between. Germline CDR1 is GTSNPN and CDR2 is SVGIG (reference sequence). CDR3 amino acids: CAWSRGRAEKLFF. The CDR3, as DNA: TGTGCCTGGAGTCGAGGTCGCGCTGAAAAACTGTTTTTT. Looking up the rest from reference TRBV30 and TRBJ1-4 gives the full variable domain: SQTIHQWPATLVQPVGSPLSLECTVEGTSNPNLYWYRQAAGRGLQLLFYSVGIGQISSEVPQNLSASRPQDRQFILSSKKLLLSDSGFYLCAWSRGRAEKLFFGSGTQLSVL.

The chain recombines TRBV5-5 with TRBJ1-1, with a possible D match to TRBD1 (6 bases). The CDR3 covers 13 residues. Trimming cost V 5 bases and J 1 base, with 9 bases left between them. CDR1 and CDR2 (germline): SGHKS, YYEKEE (reference sequence). The CDR3 nucleotides are TGTGCCAGCAGGGGACATAAGAACACTGAAGCTTTCTTT. Translation: CASRGHKNTEAFF.

The V call is TRBV2, the J call TRBJ2-7; 8 bases line up with TRBD2. Germline assignment: CDR1 SNHLY and CDR2 FYNNEI. The trim removed 4 bases at V and 3 bases at J, leaving 14 bases unmatched. This CDR3 spans 17 amino acids. The CDR3 DNA reads TGTGCCAGCAGTGTGCCCCTCCAACGAGCGGGGGTCTACGAGCAGTACTTC. It encodes CASSVPLQRAGVYEQYF.

This chain joins TRBV13 and TRBJ2-1, with 11 bases matching TRBD1. Germline trimming cut 6 bases from V and 8 bases from J; bases unmatched to any gene: 9. CDR3 length: 15 amino acids. CDR1 and CDR2 (germline): PRHDT, FYEKMQ (reference sequence). In DNA, the CDR3 is TGTGCCAGCAGTCGGGACAGGGGGATGGGGGATGAGCAGTTCTTC. It yields the protein CASSRDRGMGDEQFF.

The V gene is TRBV30, the J gene TRBJ2-1; TRBD2 might be the D (7 bases). The germline CDR1 and CDR2 sequences are GTSNPN and SVGIG (reference sequence). CDR3 length equals 12 residues. The V and J ends lost 0 bases and 13 bases respectively, with 13 bases between them. Written as DNA, the CDR3 is TGTGCCTGGAGTGTTGGGGGGGCCCTCCAGTTCTTC. It yields the protein CAWSVGGALQFF.

Only one count was recorded for this clone. The chain links TRBV6-6 to TRBJ1-3; D is unresolved. From germline, CDR1 is MNHNY and CDR2 SVGAGI (reference sequence). Trimming took off 7 bases at V and 0 bases at J, with 10 bases between the two ends. The CDR3 is 14 residues long. The CDR3 DNA reads as TGTGCCAGCACGACTCCGTCCTCTGGAAACACCATATATTTT. Residues: CASTTPSSGNTIYF.

This clone has just one count. The chain links TRBV27 to TRBJ2-1; TRBD2 agrees at 10 bases. V lost 2 bases and J lost 9; bases outside the gene matches: 10. The CDR3 totals 16 residues. Germline V gene lookup returns CDR1 MNHEY and CDR2 SMNVEV (reference sequence). The CDR3 loop is CASSLHPAGGPGEQFF. CDR3 nucleotides: TGTGCCAGCAGTTTACACCCAGCGGGGGGGCCAGGTGAGCAGTTCTTC.

The chain uses TRBV30 and TRBJ1-5; tentative D call: TRBD1 (6 bases). The germline gives CDR1 GTSNPN, CDR2 SVGIG (reference sequence). V lost 0 bases and J 4 bases, leaving 13 bases between the germline ends. The CDR3 runs 15 residues. This CDR3 reads CAWSVGGGGNQPQHF. The DNA of the CDR3 is TGTGCCTGGAGTGTAGGAGGGGGAGGGAATCAGCCCCAGCATTTT. The full variable domain, its missing parts supplied by reference TRBV30 and TRBJ1-5, is SQTIHQWPATLVQPVGSPLSLECTVEGTSNPNLYWYRQAAGRGLQLLFYSVGIGQISSEVPQNLSASRPQDRQFILSSKKLLLSDSGFYLCAWSVGGGGNQPQHFGDGTRLSIL.

This clone has just one count. This chain connects TRBV3-1 (or the pseudogene TRBV3-2) to TRBJ1-4; possibly TRBD1 for D (5 bases). CDR3 size: 14 residues. V was pared by 4 bases and J by 8 bases, with 14 bases between. CDR1 and CDR2 (germline): LGHDT, YNNKEL (reference sequence). The CDR3: CASSPRDSGEKLFF. CDR3 sequence (DNA): TGTGCCAGCAGCCCCCGGGACTCGGGAGAAAAACTGTTTTTT.

V and J are TRBV10-2 and TRBJ2-5, with 8 nucleotides matching TRBD1. Germline V gene sequence: CDR1 WSHSY, CDR2 SAAADI. V shed 0 bases, J shed 5 bases, and the junction held 8 bases outside the gene matches. This CDR3 has 16 residues. The CDR3: CASSESRGQGRETQYF. In nucleotides, the CDR3 is TGCGCCAGCAGTGAGTCTAGAGGACAGGGAAGGGAGACCCAGTACTTC.

The rearrangement joins TRBV5-8 to TRBJ2-1; TRBD2 matches at 7 bases. Germline CDR1 SGHTS, CDR2 YDEGEE. The V gene end was trimmed by 4 bases and the J gene end by 8 bases; junction bases not matched to a gene: 12. The CDR3 has 15 residues. This CDR3 is CASSQLGGGNDEQFF. The CDR3 DNA reads as TGTGCCAGCAGCCAGCTCGGCGGGGGTAACGATGAGCAGTTCTTC.

This clone was counted once. J is TRBJ1-1 and V is TRBV6-5; D gene ambiguous. V was trimmed by 0 bases and J by 1 base, leaving 9 bases between them. The CDR3 length is 15 residues. Per germline, CDR1 MNHEY and CDR2 SVGAGI. The CDR3 sequence is CASSYSRAANTEAFF. For the CDR3, the DNA is TGTGCCAGCAGTTACTCGAGGGCCGCGAACACTGAAGCTTTCTTT.

The CDR3 sequence is CATGTPNPYYGYTF. For the CDR3, the DNA is TGTGCCACCGGGACTCCCAACCCGTACTATGGCTACACCTTC. This rearrangement joins TRBV2 to TRBJ1-2; possibly TRBD1 for D (5 bases). Per the germline V gene, CDR1 is SNHLY and CDR2 is FYNNEI. V lost 10 bases to trimming and J lost 3 bases, with 18 bases between them. The CDR3 runs to 14 residues.

V and J are TRBV3-1 (or the pseudogene TRBV3-2) and TRBJ1-6; 8 bases map to TRBD1. The CDR3 extends over 15 amino acids. Germline CDR1 and CDR2: LGHDT and YNNKEL (reference sequence). Germline trimming cut 4 bases from V and 3 bases from J; bases unmatched to any gene: 2. CDR3 in amino acids: CASSRGQGYNSPLHF. As DNA, the CDR3 is TGTGCCAGCAGCCGAGGACAGGGCTATAATTCACCCCTCCACTTT.